This TCR beta chain came from a study of cytomegalovirus exposure and HLA in healthy donors. PCR involved 60 Vbeta and 13 Jbeta primers. Clones were read by immunoSEQ multiplex PCR, and TCRdb kept only the in-frame ones, dropping some. The data show some 120,000 clones, roughly 85% seen once. Study conclusions and caveats: In an earlier analysis, about 87% or about 30%: the productive usage of most TCR beta V segments. In a later analysis, CMV-associated beta chains were mostly HLA-associated, it appeared.

As regards this clone: The antigen remains unidentified.

This sequence originates from a woman in her 40s in good health and CMV-seropositive. The specimen sequenced was PBMCs.

The CDR3 nucleotides read TGTGCCAGCAGTGCAGGTATTACCACTGAAGCTTTCTTT. Its protein product is CASSAGITTEAFF. The J gene is TRBJ1-1, the V gene TRBV6-4; D is unclear. The V end lost 4 bases, the J end lost 4 bases, and 10 bases lay between the germline ends. Germline V gives CDR1 MRHNA, CDR2 SNTAGT. The CDR3 runs 13 residues.